This passage covers 30 T cell receptor beta chains from one sample sequenced in a study of response to subunit inactivated influenza vaccine. TCRdb used MiXCR to reprocess the RT-PCR reads, holding one entry per CDR3 protein. The sample lists almost 600,000 distinct CDR3 sequences; around 15% were seen once. Sequenced material: PBMCs from blood, taken approximately 12 days after vaccination. The source of these receptors is a man between 45 and 60 years old who received an inactivated influenza vaccine.

This clonotype was observed a handful of times. The genes are TRBV29-1 and TRBJ2-3; D is uncertain. The CDR3 contains 12 residues. The germline V and J ends were trimmed by 1 base and 8 bases, with 10 bases remaining between them. Looked up from germline, CDR1 is SQVTM and CDR2 is ANQGSEA. The CDR3 sequence: CSVEARPGTQYF. The CDR3 DNA reads as TGCAGCGTTGAAGCGCGGCCCGGTACGCAGTATTTT.

The chain joins TRBV6-1 to TRBJ2-1; 9 bases are a match to TRBD2. This CDR3 is built from 16 residues. CDR1 and CDR2 from the germline V gene are MNHNS and SASEGT. V was pared by 6 bases and J by 7 bases, with 13 bases of the junction left unmatched. This chain's CDR3 is CASSTPSAGGGNEQFF. In DNA, the CDR3 is TGTGCCAGCAGCACACCCTCAGCGGGAGGTGGGAATGAGCAGTTCTTC.

This clonotype was counted only a few times. V gene TRBV12-3 or TRBV12-4 combines with J gene TRBJ1-1, with 9 bases aligning to TRBD1. This CDR3 has 16 amino acids. Trimming cost V 6 bases and J 0 bases; bases outside gene matches: 8. The CDR3 region is CASSRDRAYLNTEAFF. As DNA, the CDR3 is TGTGCCAGCAGCCGGGACAGGGCTTACCTGAACACTGAAGCTTTCTTT.

This clonotype was seen a handful of times. The chain has TRBV2 and TRBJ1-2; D perhaps matches TRBD1 (5 bases). The germline V and J ends were trimmed by 7 bases and 1 base, with 10 bases remaining between them. This CDR3 is 13 amino acids long. Per germline, CDR1 SNHLY and CDR2 FYNNEI. DNA of the CDR3: TGTGCCAGCACTGTTGGGGGTAACTATGGCTACACCTTC. Residues: CASTVGGNYGYTF.

V is TRBV29-1 and J is TRBJ2-1; D may be TRBD1 or TRBD2 (5 bases each). Germline CDR1 and CDR2: SQVTM and ANQGSEA. This CDR3 contains 14 residues. Trimming shortened V by 4 bases and J by 0 bases, and 10 bases separated the two germline ends. The CDR3 region is CSVVGENSYNEQFF. The CDR3 bases are TGCAGCGTTGTGGGGGAGAACTCCTACAATGAGCAGTTCTTC.

At least ten counts were recorded for this clonotype. The chain recombines TRBV7-2 with TRBJ2-1; unclear D gene. Germline V CDR1 and CDR2: SGHTA, FQGNSA. CDR3 length: 17 amino acids. V dropped 5 bases and J dropped 0 bases, with 17 bases sitting between them. The CDR3: CASSQKYGRLSYNEQFF. In DNA form, the CDR3 reads TGTGCCAGCAGCCAAAAGTATGGCAGACTCTCCTACAATGAGCAGTTCTTC.

The rearrangement joins TRBV29-1 to TRBJ2-3; D is unresolved. The CDR3 has 15 residues. The germline V gene encodes CDR1 SQVTM and CDR2 ANQGSEA. Trimming took 0 bases from V and 0 from J, leaving 10 bases between them. CDR3 nucleotides: TGCAGCGTTGAAGACGCGGTATCTAGCACAGATACGCAGTATTTT. Its translation: CSVEDAVSSTDTQYF.

The V gene is TRBV6-5, the J gene TRBJ2-7, with TRBD1 matching over 8 bases. Trimming removed 6 bases from V and 4 bases from J; junction bases left unmatched: 11. The CDR3 loop spans 15 amino acids. Germline loops: CDR1 MNHEY, CDR2 SVGAGI. CDR3 residues: CASSYTLGQGYEQYF. The CDR3 DNA reads TGTGCCAGCAGCTATACCCTAGGACAGGGTTACGAGCAGTACTTC.

The CDR3 sequence: CASSSEAGALGYGYTF. Here the CDR3 DNA reads TGCGCCAGCAGCTCTGAAGCCGGAGCCCTCGGCTATGGCTACACCTTC. This chain uses TRBV5-1 with TRBJ1-2; no definite D call. V gave up 3 bases and J gave up 4 bases, with 19 bases separating them. The germline V gene has CDR1 SGHRS and CDR2 YFSETQ. The CDR3 totals 16 residues. The full variable domain, with the rest looked up from reference TRBV5-1 and TRBJ1-2, is KAGVTQTPRYLIKTRGQQVTLSCSPISGHRSVSWYQQTPGQGLQFLFEYFSETQRNKGNFPGRFSGRQFSNSRSEMNVSTLELGDSALYLCASSSEAGALGYGYTFGSGTRLTVV.

This clonotype has more than one count but fewer than ten. The V call is TRBV4-2, the J call TRBJ2-7, with D possibly TRBD1 on 6 matching bases. This CDR3 has 15 residues. CDR1 and CDR2 from the germline V gene are LGHNA and YNFKEQ. V lost 1 base to trimming and J lost 2 bases, with 12 bases between them. In DNA, the CDR3 is TGTGCCAGCAGCCAAGCTTCAGGGGAAGCCTACGAGCAGTACTTC. This codes for CASSQASGEAYEQYF.

This clonotype was counted between two and nine times. The chain has TRBV15 and TRBJ2-5; 12 bases are shared with TRBD2. The V gene end was trimmed by 0 bases and the J gene end by 0 bases; junction bases not matched to a gene: 11. Germline V gives CDR1 LNHNV, CDR2 YYDKDF (reference sequence). The CDR3 has 20 residues. Here the CDR3 DNA reads TGTGCCACCAGCAGAGATCTTTTTAGACTAGCGGGGGTCCACCAAGAGACCCAGTACTTC. Amino acids: CATSRDLFRLAGVHQETQYF.

This clonotype appeared a few times. V usage is TRBV20-1 and J usage is TRBJ1-2, with 7 bases identical to TRBD1. The germline CDR1 and CDR2 sequences are DFQATT and SNEGSKA (reference sequence). J was trimmed by 2 bases and V by 5 bases; bases with no gene match: 8. This CDR3 has 14 amino acids. The DNA for the CDR3 is TGCAGTGCTCGAGGGGACAGCCCAAACTATGGCTACACCTTC. Translated: CSARGDSPNYGYTF.

The chain uses TRBV20-1 and TRBJ1-2; D is unresolved. The V end lost 2 bases, the J end lost 2 bases, and 15 bases lay between the germline ends. The CDR3 totals 15 residues. CDR1 DFQATT and CDR2 SNEGSKA come from the germline V gene (reference sequence). This CDR3 is CSARFGNGRNYGYTF. CDR3 DNA: TGCAGTGCTAGATTCGGTAACGGGAGAAACTATGGCTACACCTTC.

This clonotype has just a few counts. The chain employs TRBV5-6 and TRBJ2-2; a weak D match, TRBD2 (5 bases). The CDR3 runs to 16 residues. Trimming removed 2 bases from V and 3 bases from J, with 14 bases in between. CDR1 and CDR2 from the germline V gene are SGHDT and YYEEEE. CDR3 sequence: CASSFRAPGDTGELFF. CDR3 bases: TGTGCCAGCAGCTTCCGGGCCCCCGGGGACACCGGGGAGCTGTTTTTT.

In this sample, this clonotype turned up many times. The chain carries TRBV24-1 and TRBJ2-2; 7 bases are a match to TRBD2. There are 14 residues in the CDR3. CDR1 KGHDR and CDR2 SFDVKD come from the germline V gene. The V segment lost 3 bases and the J segment 5 bases; nucleotides outside the gene matches: 2. This chain's CDR3 is CATSDSGMTGELFF. The DNA of the CDR3 is TGTGCCACCAGTGATAGCGGGATGACCGGGGAGCTGTTTTTT.

V gene TRBV29-1 combines with J gene TRBJ1-2, with 11 positions matching TRBD1. V trimming: 7 bases; J trimming: 7 bases; junction bases outside the gene matches: 5. This CDR3 has 12 amino acids. Per germline, CDR1 SQVTM and CDR2 ANQGSEA. The CDR3 DNA reads as TGCAGCGGGACCGGGACAGGGGGTGGCTACACCTTC. Translated, it gives CSGTGTGGGYTF. Filled out from reference TRBV29-1 and TRBJ1-2, the complete variable domain reads SAVISQKPSRDICQRGTSLTIQCQVDSQVTMMFWYRQQPGQSLTLIATANQGSEATYESGFVIDKFPISRPNLTFSTLTVSNMSPEDSSIYLCSGTGTGGGYTFGSGTRLTVV.

V is TRBV7-9 and J is TRBJ2-1, with TRBD2 as a possible D gene (6 bases). The CDR3 consists of 16 residues. The germline CDR1 and CDR2 sequences are SEHNR and FQNEAQ (reference sequence). V dropped 4 bases and J dropped 9 bases, with 22 bases sitting between them. The CDR3, as DNA: TGTGCCAGCAGCTCGCCGAGGGACTTCTCGAGGGGTGAGCAGTTCTTC. Translated, it gives CASSSPRDFSRGEQFF.

The chain uses TRBV5-1 and TRBJ2-3; no clear D. CDR3 length: 9 residues. Germline V lookup: CDR1 SGHRS, CDR2 YFSETQ. The V and J ends lost 5 bases and 8 bases respectively, with 3 bases between them. For the CDR3, the DNA is TGCGCCAGCAGGGGTACGCAGTATTTT. This sequence encodes CASRGTQYF.

J is TRBJ2-2 and V is TRBV5-1, with TRBD1 matching over 9 bases. Germline V gene sequence: CDR1 SGHRS, CDR2 YFSETQ. CDR3 size: 16 residues. Germline trimming cut 6 bases from V and 4 bases from J; bases unmatched to any gene: 10. The CDR3 DNA reads as TGCGCCAGCAACCCAACAGGGGGCGTAGGCACCGGGGAGCTGTTTTTT. Its protein is CASNPTGGVGTGELFF.

The rearrangement uses TRBV12-3 or TRBV12-4 and TRBJ1-1; TRBD1 is a possible D gene (5 bases). Between the trimmed V and J ends, which lost 6 bases and 1 base, there was a span of 15 bases. The CDR3 runs 15 residues. CDR3 nucleotides: TGTGCCAGCAGACTTACCGGGACTGGGAACACTGAAGCTTTCTTT. It codes for CASRLTGTGNTEAFF.

This clonotype was counted between two and nine times. The V call is TRBV5-4, the J call TRBJ2-5, with 9 bases matching TRBD1. The J segment lost 4 bases and the V segment lost 1 base, leaving 2 bases of the junction unmatched. From germline, CDR1 is SGHNT and CDR2 YYREEE (reference sequence). The CDR3 consists of 14 residues. CDR3 loop: CASSLTGGAETQYF. The CDR3 bases are TGTGCCAGCAGCTTGACAGGGGGCGCAGAGACCCAGTACTTC.

V is TRBV4-1 and J is TRBJ1-2; no definite D call. Looked up from germline, CDR1 is MGHRA and CDR2 is YSYEKL. The CDR3 is 15 residues long. Trimming shortened V by 2 bases and J by 4 bases, and 14 bases separated the two germline ends. This CDR3 reads CASSQPLLESYGYTF. CDR3 nucleotides: TGCGCCAGCAGCCAACCCCTCCTGGAGAGCTATGGCTACACCTTC.

This clonotype came up a few times. The rearrangement links TRBV10-3 to TRBJ1-4; no clear D gene. Trimming removed 3 bases from V and 5 bases from J, with 7 bases in between. Germline lookup yields CDR1 ENHRY and CDR2 SYGVKD. CDR3 length: 13 amino acids. The CDR3 region is CAISDRRNEKLFF. The CDR3 DNA is TGTGCCATCAGTGACCGGAGGAATGAAAAACTGTTTTTT.

The chain joins TRBV27 to TRBJ2-1; possibly TRBD1 for D (6 bases). The V end was cut by 3 bases, the J end by 9 bases, with 9 bases between. The CDR3 extends over 12 amino acids. Looked up from germline, CDR1 is MNHEY and CDR2 is SMNVEV (reference sequence). This CDR3 is CASSFTRGEQFF. In DNA, the CDR3 is TGTGCCAGCAGTTTCACCAGGGGTGAGCAGTTCTTC.

A few counts support this clonotype. The V call is TRBV29-1, the J call TRBJ1-3; D is unresolved. Germline V gene sequence: CDR1 SQVTM, CDR2 ANQGSEA. This CDR3 is 12 amino acids long. Trimming stripped 3 bases from V and 8 bases from J, with 11 bases between. The CDR3 bases are TGCAGCGTTGAGACCGGGAGAGACACCATATATTTT. This sequence encodes CSVETGRDTIYF. Based on the CDR3 plus reference TRBV29-1 and TRBJ1-3, the full variable domain is SAVISQKPSRDICQRGTSLTIQCQVDSQVTMMFWYRQQPGQSLTLIATANQGSEATYESGFVIDKFPISRPNLTFSTLTVSNMSPEDSSIYLCSVETGRDTIYFGEGSWLTVV.

This clonotype was found once. The CDR3 coding sequence is TGCGCCAGCAGCTATTACTACACCGGGGAGCTGTTTTTT. Translation: CASSYYYTGELFF. The chain has TRBV5-1 and TRBJ2-2; unclear D gene. Per germline, CDR1 SGHRS and CDR2 YFSETQ. V gave up 3 bases and J gave up 3 bases, with 6 bases separating them. The CDR3 consists of 13 residues.

This clonotype was observed a single time. This chain uses TRBV18 with TRBJ1-2; D might be TRBD1 (6 bases). V was shortened by 8 bases and J by 0 bases, with 10 bases between the two germline ends. Germline V gene lookup returns CDR1 KGHSH and CDR2 LQKENI. The CDR3 is 13 residues long. Here the CDR3 DNA reads TGTGCCAGCCAACAGGGTTCTAACTATGGCTACACCTTC. Translation gives CASQQGSNYGYTF. The whole variable domain, filled in from reference TRBV18 and TRBJ1-2, reads NAGVMQNPRHLVRRRGQEARLRCSPMKGHSHVYWYRQLPEEGLKFMVYLQKENIIDESGMPKERFSAEFPKEGPSILRIQQVVRGDSAAYFCASQQGSNYGYTFGSGTRLTVV.

This clonotype was detected a few times. This chain joins TRBV7-2 and TRBJ1-5, with TRBD1 matching over 9 bases. Per the germline V gene, CDR1 is SGHTA and CDR2 is FQGNSA. This CDR3 comprises 19 residues. J gave up 0 bases and V 1 base, and 10 bases lay outside the gene matches. CDR3 loop: CASSLGLGQGRDSNQPQHF. Here the CDR3 DNA reads TGTGCCAGCAGCTTAGGCTTAGGACAGGGGCGCGATAGCAATCAGCCCCAGCATTTT. Together with reference TRBV7-2 and TRBJ1-5, the CDR3 gives the full variable domain: GAGVSQSPSNKVTEKGKDVELRCDPISGHTALYWYRQSLGQGLEFLIYFQGNSAPDKSGLPSDRFSAERTGGSVSTLTIQRTQQEDSAVYLCASSLGLGQGRDSNQPQHFGDGTRLSIL.

V usage is TRBV7-3 and J usage is TRBJ2-6, with D unresolved. Trimming stripped 5 bases from V and 1 base from J, with 9 bases between. The CDR3 covers 15 residues. Germline V gene sequence: CDR1 SGHTA, CDR2 FQGTGA. CDR3 sequence: CASSATLSGANVLTF. The DNA of the CDR3 is TGTGCCAGCAGCGCGACCCTTTCTGGGGCCAACGTCCTGACTTTC.

The chain is built from TRBV3-1 and TRBJ1-2, with D perhaps matching TRBD1 (5 bases). Germline V gene lookup returns CDR1 LGHDT and CDR2 YNNKEL (reference sequence). There are 15 residues in the CDR3. Trimming stripped 1 base from V and 4 bases from J, with 13 bases between. The chain's CDR3 is CASSQGNGGAYGYTF. The CDR3 DNA follows: TGTGCCAGCAGCCAAGGAAACGGAGGGGCCTATGGCTACACCTTC.